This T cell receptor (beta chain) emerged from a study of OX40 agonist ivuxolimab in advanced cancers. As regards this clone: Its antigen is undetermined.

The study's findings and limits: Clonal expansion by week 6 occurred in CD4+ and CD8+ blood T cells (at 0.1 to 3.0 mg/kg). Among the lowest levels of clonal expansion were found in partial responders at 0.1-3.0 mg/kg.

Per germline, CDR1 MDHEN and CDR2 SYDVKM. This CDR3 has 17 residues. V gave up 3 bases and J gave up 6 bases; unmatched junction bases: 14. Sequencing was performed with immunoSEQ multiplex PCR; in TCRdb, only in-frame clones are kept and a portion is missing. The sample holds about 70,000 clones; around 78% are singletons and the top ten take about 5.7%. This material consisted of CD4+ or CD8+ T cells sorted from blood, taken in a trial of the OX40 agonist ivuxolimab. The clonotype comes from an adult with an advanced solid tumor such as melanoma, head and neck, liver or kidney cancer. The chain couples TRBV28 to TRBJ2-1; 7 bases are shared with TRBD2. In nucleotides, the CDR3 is TGTGCCAGCAGTTTTTTGCTAGCGGCCATGCGGGGCAATGAGCAGTTCTTC. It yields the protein CASSFLLAAMRGNEQFF.